Sequencing of this T cell receptor beta chain was carried out in a study of T cells in Graves' hyperthyroidism and ophthalmopathy. Points from the study as a whole: Blood also contained most expanded thyroid clonotypes above 0.001.

This clonotype was picked up a small number of times. The antigen is not known. The source material, RNA transcripts, was used to amplify TCR beta CDR3 regions. The HTBI primer set drove a first-round RT-PCR of the TCR CDR3. MiXCR was run by TCRdb on the multiplex PCR reads, yielding one entry per CDR3 protein. The sample lists a few hundred thousand distinct CDR3 sequences; about a fifth were seen once. V was pared by 8 bases and J by 5 bases, with 13 bases of the junction left unmatched. This CDR3 is built from 16 residues. The chain recombines TRBV6-7 with TRBJ1-5; 9 bases are shared with TRBD1. TRBV6-7 is labeled an ORF, and its function is uncertain. The material sequenced was blood. The origin of this receptor is a man younger than 30 with Graves' hyperthyroidism. The DNA for the CDR3 is TGTGCCAGCGCGGGGTCCGGGACAGGGTCGGATCAGCCCCAGCATTTT. As protein: CASAGSGTGSDQPQHF.